The TCR beta chain under discussion was sequenced for a study of OX40 agonist ivuxolimab in advanced cancers. Study-level information: The eligibility criteria allowed prior anti-PD-1, anti-PD-L1 or anti-CTLA-4 therapy, and 30% to 45% had some. Partial response was recorded in three patients: one hepatocellular carcinoma and two cutaneous melanoma cases.

This CDR3 comprises 12 residues. CDR1 is MNHEY, CDR2 SMNVEV, per germline (reference sequence). The ends were cut back, 3 bases at V and 7 bases at J, with 9 bases in the middle. The table came from immunoSEQ multiplex PCR; TCRdb's copy has only in-frame clones and leaves some out. The repertoire holds 55,000 to 75,000 clones, with around 87% as singletons. Patients had blood sampled at baseline and again on cycle 4 day 1 and cycle 7 day 1. Source: CD4+ or CD8+ T cells sorted from blood, taken in a trial of the OX40 agonist ivuxolimab. The sequence was collected from an adult with an advanced solid tumor such as melanoma, head and neck, liver or kidney cancer. The V call is TRBV27, the J call TRBJ2-5, with D uncertain. CDR3 protein: CASSFREGTQYF. CDR3 sequence (DNA): TGTGCCAGCAGTTTTAGGGAAGGGACCCAGTACTTC.